This TCR beta chain is drawn from a study of blood T cell repertoires in COVID-19. Study context: Specimens from acute and convalescent COVID-19 originated in the United States, Italy and Spain.

This CDR3 spans 16 amino acids. Germline CDR1 LGHNA, CDR2 YNFKEQ. V lost 5 bases to trimming and J lost 5 bases, with 19 bases between them. TCRdb keeps only in-frame clones here, not all; method: immunoSEQ multiplex PCR. The sample holds some 150,000 clones, around 87% seen once. The clonotype comes from a man in his late teens or twenties with active or convalescent COVID-19. The sample consisted of peripheral blood. The rearrangement joins TRBV4-2 to TRBJ2-1; maybe TRBD2 (6 bases). CDR3 DNA: TGTGCCAGCAGCGAACAACCCGGGACTTTCAACAATGAGCAGTTCTTC. This codes for CASSEQPGTFNNEQFF.